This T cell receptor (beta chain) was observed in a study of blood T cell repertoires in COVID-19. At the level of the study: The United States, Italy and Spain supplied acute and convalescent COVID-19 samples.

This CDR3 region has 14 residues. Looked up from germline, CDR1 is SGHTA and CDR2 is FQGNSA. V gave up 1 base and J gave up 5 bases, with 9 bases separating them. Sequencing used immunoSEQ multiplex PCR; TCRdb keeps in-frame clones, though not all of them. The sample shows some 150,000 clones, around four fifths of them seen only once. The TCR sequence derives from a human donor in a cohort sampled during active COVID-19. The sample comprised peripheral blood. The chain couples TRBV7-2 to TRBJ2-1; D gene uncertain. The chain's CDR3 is CASSLDLTHNEQFF. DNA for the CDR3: TGTGCCAGCAGCTTAGACTTGACTCACAATGAGCAGTTCTTC.